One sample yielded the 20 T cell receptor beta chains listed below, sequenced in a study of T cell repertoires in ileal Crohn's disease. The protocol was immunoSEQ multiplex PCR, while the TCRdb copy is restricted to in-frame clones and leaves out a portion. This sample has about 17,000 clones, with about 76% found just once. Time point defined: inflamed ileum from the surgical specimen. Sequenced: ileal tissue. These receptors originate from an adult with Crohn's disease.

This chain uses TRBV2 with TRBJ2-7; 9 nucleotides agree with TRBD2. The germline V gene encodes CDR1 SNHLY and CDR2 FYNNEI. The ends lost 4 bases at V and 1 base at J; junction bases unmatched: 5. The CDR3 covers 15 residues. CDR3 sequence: CASSVTSGTSYEQYF. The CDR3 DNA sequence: TGTGCCAGCAGTGTGACTAGCGGCACATCCTACGAGCAGTACTTC.

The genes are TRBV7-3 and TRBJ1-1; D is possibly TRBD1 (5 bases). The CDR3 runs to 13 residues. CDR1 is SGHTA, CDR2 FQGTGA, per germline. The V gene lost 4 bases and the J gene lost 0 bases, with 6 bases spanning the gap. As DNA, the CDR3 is TGTGCCAGCAGCTCCAGGGTGAACACTGAAGCTTTCTTT. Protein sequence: CASSSRVNTEAFF.

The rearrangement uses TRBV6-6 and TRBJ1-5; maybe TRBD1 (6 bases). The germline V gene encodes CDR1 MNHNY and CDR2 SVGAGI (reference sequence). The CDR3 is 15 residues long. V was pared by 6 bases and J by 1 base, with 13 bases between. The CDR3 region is CASRGATTSNQPQHF. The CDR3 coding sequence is TGTGCCAGCAGGGGGGCCACCACAAGCAATCAGCCCCAGCATTTT.

The CDR3 here is CASSFGQGPYYEQYF. As DNA, the CDR3 is TGTGCCAGCAGCTTTGGACAGGGCCCCTACTACGAGCAGTACTTC. This chain links TRBV7-2 with TRBJ2-7; 8 bases line up with TRBD1. The ends lost 3 bases at V and 3 bases at J; junction bases unmatched: 7. The CDR3 runs to 15 residues. Germline CDR1 and CDR2: SGHTA and FQGNSA. Looking up the rest from reference TRBV7-2 and TRBJ2-7 gives the full variable domain: GAGVSQSPSNKVTEKGKDVELRCDPISGHTALYWYRQSLGQGLEFLIYFQGNSAPDKSGLPSDRFSAERTGGSVSTLTIQRTQQEDSAVYLCASSFGQGPYYEQYFGPGTRLTVT.

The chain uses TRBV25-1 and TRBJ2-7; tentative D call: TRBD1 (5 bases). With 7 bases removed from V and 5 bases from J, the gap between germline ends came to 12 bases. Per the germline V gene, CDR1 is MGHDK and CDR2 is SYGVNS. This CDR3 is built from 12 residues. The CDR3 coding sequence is TGTGCCAGCACCGCAGGGAAGGACGAGCAGTACTTC. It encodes CASTAGKDEQYF.

The CDR3 region is CASSKTISYEQYF. The CDR3 nucleotides read TGTGCCAGCTCGAAGACAATTTCCTACGAGCAGTACTTC. The chain recombines TRBV6-1 with TRBJ2-7; unclear D gene. The germline CDR1 and CDR2 sequences are MNHNS and SASEGT. Deletions cut 8 bases from V and 1 base from J, with 12 bases between. The CDR3 extends over 13 amino acids.

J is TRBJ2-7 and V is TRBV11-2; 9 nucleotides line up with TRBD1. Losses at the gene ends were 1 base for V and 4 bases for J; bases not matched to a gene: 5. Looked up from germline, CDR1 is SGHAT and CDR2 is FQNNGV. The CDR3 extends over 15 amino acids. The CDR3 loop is CASSLGPGQGYEQYF. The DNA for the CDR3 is TGTGCCAGCAGCTTAGGGCCGGGACAGGGTTACGAGCAGTACTTC.

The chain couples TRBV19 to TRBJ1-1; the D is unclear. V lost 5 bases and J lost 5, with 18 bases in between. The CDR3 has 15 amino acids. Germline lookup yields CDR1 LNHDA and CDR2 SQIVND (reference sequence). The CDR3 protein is CASSPTGPALTEAFF. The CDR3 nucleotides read TGTGCCAGTAGTCCGACCGGGCCAGCCCTGACTGAAGCTTTCTTT.

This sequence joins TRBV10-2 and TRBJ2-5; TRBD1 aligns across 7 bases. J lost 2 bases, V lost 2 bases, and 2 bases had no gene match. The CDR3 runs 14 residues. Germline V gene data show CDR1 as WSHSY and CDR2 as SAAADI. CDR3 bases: TGCGCCAGCAGTGAGCAGGACAGGCAAGAGACCCAGTACTTC. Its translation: CASSEQDRQETQYF.

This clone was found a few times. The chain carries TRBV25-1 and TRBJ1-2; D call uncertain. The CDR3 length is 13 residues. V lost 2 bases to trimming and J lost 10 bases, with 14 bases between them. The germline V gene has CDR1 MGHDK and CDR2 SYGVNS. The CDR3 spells CASSEGGPQDYTF. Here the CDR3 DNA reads TGTGCCAGCAGTGAAGGTGGGCCCCAGGACTACACCTTC.

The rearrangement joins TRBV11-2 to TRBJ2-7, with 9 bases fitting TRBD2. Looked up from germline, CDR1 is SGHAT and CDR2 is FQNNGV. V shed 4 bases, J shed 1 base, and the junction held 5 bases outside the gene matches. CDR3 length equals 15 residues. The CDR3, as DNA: TGTGCCAGCAGCTCTCGACTAGCGGTGTCCTACGAGCAGTACTTC. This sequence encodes CASSSRLAVSYEQYF.

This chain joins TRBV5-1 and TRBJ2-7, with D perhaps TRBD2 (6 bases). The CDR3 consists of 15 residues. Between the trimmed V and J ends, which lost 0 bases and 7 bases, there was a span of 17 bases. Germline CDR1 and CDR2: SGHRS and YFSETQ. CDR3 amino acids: CASSLAGTGLSEQYF. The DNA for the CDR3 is TGCGCCAGCAGCTTGGCCGGGACTGGGCTTTCAGAGCAGTACTTC.

CDR3 loop: CASSFQLPAPGQGRYGYTF. CDR3 in DNA: TGCGCCAGCAGCTTCCAATTACCTGCTCCGGGACAGGGTCGATATGGCTACACCTTC. The chain carries TRBV5-1 and TRBJ1-2, with 9 bases that match TRBD1. Germline V gives CDR1 SGHRS, CDR2 YFSETQ. Losses at the gene ends were 2 bases for V and 5 bases for J; bases not matched to a gene: 19. The CDR3 runs to 19 residues. Variable domain in full (rest from reference TRBV5-1 and TRBJ1-2): KAGVTQTPRYLIKTRGQQVTLSCSPISGHRSVSWYQQTPGQGLQFLFEYFSETQRNKGNFPGRFSGRQFSNSRSEMNVSTLELGDSALYLCASSFQLPAPGQGRYGYTFGSGTRLTVV.

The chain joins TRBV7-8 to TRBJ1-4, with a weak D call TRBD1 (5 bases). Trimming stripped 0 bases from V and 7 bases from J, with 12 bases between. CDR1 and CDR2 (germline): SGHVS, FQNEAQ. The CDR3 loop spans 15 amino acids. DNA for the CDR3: TGTGCCAGCAGCTTAGCAGGGGATGGGGTTGAAAAACTGTTTTTT. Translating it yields CASSLAGDGVEKLFF.

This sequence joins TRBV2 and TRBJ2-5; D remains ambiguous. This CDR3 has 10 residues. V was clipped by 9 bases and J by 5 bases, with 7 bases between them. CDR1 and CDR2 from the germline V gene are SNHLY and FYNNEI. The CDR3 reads CASGYETQYF. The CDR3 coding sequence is TGTGCCAGTGGATACGAGACCCAGTACTTC.

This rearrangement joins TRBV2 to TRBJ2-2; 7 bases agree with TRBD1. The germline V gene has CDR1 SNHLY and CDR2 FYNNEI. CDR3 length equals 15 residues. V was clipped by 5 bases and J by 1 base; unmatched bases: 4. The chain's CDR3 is CASSKGTVNTGELFF. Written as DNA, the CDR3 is TGTGCCAGCAGTAAGGGGACAGTGAACACCGGGGAGCTGTTTTTT.

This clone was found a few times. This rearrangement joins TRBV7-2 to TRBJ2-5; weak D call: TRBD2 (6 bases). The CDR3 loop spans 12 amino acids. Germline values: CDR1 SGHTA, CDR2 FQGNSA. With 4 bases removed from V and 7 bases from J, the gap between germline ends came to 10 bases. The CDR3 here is CASSSVGGTQYF. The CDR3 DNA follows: TGTGCCAGCAGCTCGGTCGGGGGGACCCAGTACTTC.

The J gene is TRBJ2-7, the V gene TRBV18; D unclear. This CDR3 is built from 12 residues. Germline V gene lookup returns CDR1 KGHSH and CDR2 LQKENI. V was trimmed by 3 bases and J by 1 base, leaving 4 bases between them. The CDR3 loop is CASSPVSYEQYF. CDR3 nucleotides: TGTGCCAGCTCACCTGTGTCCTACGAGCAGTACTTC.

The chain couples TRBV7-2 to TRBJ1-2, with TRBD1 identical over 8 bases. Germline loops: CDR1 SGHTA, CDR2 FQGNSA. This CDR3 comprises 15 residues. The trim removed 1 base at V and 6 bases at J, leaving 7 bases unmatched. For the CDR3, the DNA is TGTGCCAGCAGCTTAGTACCCGGGACAGGACATGGCTACACCTTC. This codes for CASSLVPGTGHGYTF.

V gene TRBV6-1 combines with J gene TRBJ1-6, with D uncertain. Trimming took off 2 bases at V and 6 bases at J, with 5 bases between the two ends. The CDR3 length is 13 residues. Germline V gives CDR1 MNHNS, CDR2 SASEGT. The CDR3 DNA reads TGTGCCAGCAGTGAATCTAGTAATTCACCCCTCCACTTT. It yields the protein CASSESSNSPLHF.